This T cell receptor (beta chain) is from a study of CD8 T cells in ankylosing spondylitis. Study conclusions and caveats: From matched ankylosing spondylitis synovial fluid, disease-linked clones were reportedly recovered at significantly enriched levels. Several highly homologous variants made up a TCR beta motif, and this motif appeared characteristic of ankylosing spondylitis blood.

Making the TCR beta libraries involved quantitative 5'-RACE with molecular barcodes. One entry per CDR3 protein results from TCRdb running MiXCR on the 5' RACE reads. Of around 210,000 distinct CDR3 sequences in the sample, roughly 8% are singletons; the top ten hold around 4.4%. To note about this clonotype: Its antigen remains unknown.

The sequence was obtained from a female donor with ankylosing spondylitis or in good health (not recorded which). Sequencing was performed on blood, either unsorted or a sorted T cell fraction (not recorded which).

CDR3: CAIDRGDEAFF. The CDR3 DNA is TGTGCCATAGACAGGGGCGATGAAGCTTTCTTT. This chain links TRBV27 with TRBJ1-1, with 8 bases fitting TRBD1. The trim removed 10 bases at V and 7 bases at J, leaving 5 bases unmatched. The CDR3 loop spans 11 amino acids. Looked up from germline, CDR1 is MNHEY and CDR2 is SMNVEV (reference sequence).